The 7 T cell receptor beta chains in this list originate from one sample, sequenced in a study of tumor-infiltrating lymphocytes in primary liver carcinoma (TCRdb year 2017). TRIzol reagent was used to extract blood RNA from unsorted whole blood, while the DNeasy Blood & Tissue kit provided the germline DNA. Reads for this sample came from an Illumina HiSeq 2500. Using a constant-region primer and ProtoScript II reverse transcriptase, TCRbeta-specific cDNA was reverse-transcribed from approximately 500 ng total RNA. The TCRbeta libraries were prepared through three rounds of nested multiplex PCR following a slightly modified ARM-PCR procedure. Multiplex TRBV1-TRBV30 forward primers and a Cbeta reverse primer were used in the first two PCR rounds, each of which was run for 9 to 11 cycles. TCRdb's own reprocessing of the public reads used fastp at Q25 and MiXCR and kept productive beta chains. Records with the same CDR3 protein are collapsed into one entry carrying the most frequent genes and DNA. The sample table lists about 310,000 distinct CDR3 sequences, around three fifths of them with a count of one. The biggest ten clones account for about a sixth of the sample.

The sequencing input was peripheral blood. Every receptor here comes from a woman aged 25 to 39 with primary liver carcinoma and hepatitis B virus infection.

The gene calls are TRBV28 and TRBJ2-7; D unresolved. Germline CDR1 is MDHEN and CDR2 is SYDVKM. Trimming shortened V by 6 bases and J by 2 bases, and 11 bases separated the two germline ends. CDR3 size: 13 residues. The CDR3 spells CASRRINPYEQYF. For the CDR3, the DNA is TGTGCCAGCAGGAGGATTAACCCCTACGAGCAGTACTTC.

This clonotype occurred once. This may be a read error, as it is one base from a much larger clone. This is likely a read error, given that the CDR3 carries no conserved phenylalanine or tryptophan at its end. The chain joins TRBV6-5 to TRBJ2-5, with no clear D. The V and J ends lost 0 bases and 3 bases respectively, with 5 bases between them. The CDR3 loop spans 13 amino acids. Per germline, CDR1 MNHEY and CDR2 SVGAGI. This CDR3 reads CASSYSLEETQYL. CDR3 in DNA: TGTGCCAGCAGTTACTCGCTGGAAGAGACCCAGTACCTC.

The J gene is TRBJ2-5, the V gene TRBV24-1; 9 positions agree with TRBD2. CDR1 is KGHDR and CDR2 is SFDVKD in the germline V gene. The V segment lost 6 bases and the J segment 4 bases; nucleotides outside the gene matches: 14. This CDR3 comprises 17 residues. The DNA of the CDR3 is TGTGCCACCAGTCTCCCGTCGGCGGGAGGGCACCGAGAGACCCAGTACTTC. Protein: CATSLPSAGGHRETQYF.

This clonotype was counted many times. J is TRBJ2-3 and V is TRBV4-3, with D unclear. V was pared by 0 bases and J by 4 bases, with 14 bases between. The CDR3 is 16 amino acids. Germline V gene lookup returns CDR1 LGHNA and CDR2 YSLEER. CDR3 residues: CASSQDPLAAADTQYF. CDR3 DNA sequence: TGCGCCAGCAGCCAAGATCCTTTGGCAGCCGCAGATACGCAGTATTTT.

Of note for this clonotype: It may be a read error: a sequence one base away is much more abundant. The genes are TRBV7-8 and TRBJ2-7; 8 positions agree with TRBD1. CDR1 SGHVS and CDR2 FQNEAQ come from the germline V gene. CDR3 length: 13 residues. CDR3 loop: CVSSLGTGYEQYF. DNA of the CDR3: TGTGTCAGCAGCTTAGGGACAGGCTACGAGCAGTACTTC. Full variable domain (rest looked up from reference TRBV7-8 and TRBJ2-7): GAGVSQSPRYKVAKRGQDVALRCDPISGHVSLFWYQQALGQGPEFLTYFQNEAQLDKSGLPSDRFFAERPEGSVSTLKIQRTQQEDSAVYLCVSSLGTGYEQYFGPGTRLTVT.

Note on this clonotype: The junction does not match germline at one end; this may be a read error. The chain uses TRBV6-1 and TRBJ2-1; TRBD2 matches 10 bases. The CDR3 totals 16 residues. Per germline, CDR1 MNHNS and CDR2 SASEGT. The DNA for the CDR3 is TGTGCCAACAGTGAAGCGGGGGGGTCTGGGTACGATGAGCACTTCTTC. Residues: CANSEAGGSGYDEHFF.

This clonotype was counted a few times. Sequence at one end of the junction differs from germline and may be a read error. The chain uses TRBV29-1 and TRBJ2-3, with 9 nucleotides matching TRBD1. Per the germline V gene, CDR1 is SQVTM and CDR2 is ANQGSEA. The CDR3 contains 16 residues. CDR3: CSVVRDRASSTDMQYF. The CDR3 DNA follows: TGCAGCGTCGTACGGGACAGGGCTTCTTCCACAGATATGCAGTATTTT.